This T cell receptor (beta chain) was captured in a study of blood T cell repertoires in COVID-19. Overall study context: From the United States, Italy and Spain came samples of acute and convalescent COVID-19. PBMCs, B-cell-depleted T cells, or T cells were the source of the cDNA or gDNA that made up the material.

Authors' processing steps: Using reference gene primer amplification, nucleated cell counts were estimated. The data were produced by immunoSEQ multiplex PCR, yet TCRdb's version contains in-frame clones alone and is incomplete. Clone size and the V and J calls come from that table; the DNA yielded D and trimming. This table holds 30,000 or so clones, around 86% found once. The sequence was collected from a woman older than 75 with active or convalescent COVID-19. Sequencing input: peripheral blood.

The CDR3 nucleotides are TGTGCCAGCAGCTGGACAGGGGTCCAAGAGACCCAGTACTTC. Translating gives CASSWTGVQETQYF. V usage is TRBV5-5 and J usage is TRBJ2-5, with TRBD1 matching 9 bases. V shed 3 bases and J 1 base; nucleotides not matched to a gene: 1. The CDR3 sequence is 14 residues long. From germline, CDR1 is SGHKS and CDR2 YYEKEE (reference sequence).